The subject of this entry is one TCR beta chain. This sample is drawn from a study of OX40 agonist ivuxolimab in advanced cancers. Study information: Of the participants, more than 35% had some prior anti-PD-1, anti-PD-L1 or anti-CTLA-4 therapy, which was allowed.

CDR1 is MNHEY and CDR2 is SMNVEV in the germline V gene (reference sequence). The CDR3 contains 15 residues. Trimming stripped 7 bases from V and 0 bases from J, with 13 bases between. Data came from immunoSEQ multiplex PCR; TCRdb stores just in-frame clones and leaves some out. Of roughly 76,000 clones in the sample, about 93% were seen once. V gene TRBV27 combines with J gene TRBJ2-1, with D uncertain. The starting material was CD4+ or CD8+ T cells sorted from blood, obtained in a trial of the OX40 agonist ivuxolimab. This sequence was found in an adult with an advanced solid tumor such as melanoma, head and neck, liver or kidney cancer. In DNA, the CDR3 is TGTGCCAGCACCCACCTACAGAGCTCCTACAATGAGCAGTTCTTC. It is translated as CASTHLQSSYNEQFF.